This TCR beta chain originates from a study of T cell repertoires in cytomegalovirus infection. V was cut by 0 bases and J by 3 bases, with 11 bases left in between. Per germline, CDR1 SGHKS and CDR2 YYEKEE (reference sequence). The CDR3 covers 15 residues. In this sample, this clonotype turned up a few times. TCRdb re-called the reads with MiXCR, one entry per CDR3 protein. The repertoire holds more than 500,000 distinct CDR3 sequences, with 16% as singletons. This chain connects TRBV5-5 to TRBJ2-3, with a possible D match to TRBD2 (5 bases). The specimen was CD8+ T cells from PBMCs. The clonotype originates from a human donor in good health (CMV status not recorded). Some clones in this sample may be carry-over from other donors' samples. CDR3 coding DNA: TGTGCCAGCAGCTTGGGGAGAGGGAAGACAGATACGCAGTATTTT. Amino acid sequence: CASSLGRGKTDTQYF.